Listed below are T cell receptor beta chains from one sample, sequenced in a study of regulatory T cells in long-lasting Graves disease. MiXCR was run by TCRdb on the multiplex PCR reads, yielding one entry per CDR3 protein. The data show around 400,000 distinct CDR3 sequences, about a quarter seen once. This specimen consisted of peripheral blood mononuclear cells (PBMCs), obtained when the disease was refractory, from a patient treated with antithyroid drugs. Receptors were obtained from a female donor with Graves disease. Both conserved end residues are part of each CDR3. A D gene is named only where the DNA matches it firmly. Clone size is not always given. Where it is, it says once, few, many or a class for expanded clones.

d_call	cdr3_length	clone_size	v_call	j_call	cdr3_nt	cdr3_aa
TRBD2	16	-	TRBV5-1	TRBJ2-5	TGCGCCAGCAGCTTGGCCTTGGCGGGAGTTTTGGAGACCCAGTACTTC	CASSLALAGVLETQYF
-	14	many	TRBV2	TRBJ1-5	TGTGCCAGCCGTACAGGGCACCCCAATCAGCCCCAGCATTTT	CASRTGHPNQPQHF
-	14	many	TRBV28	TRBJ1-2	TGTGCCAGCAGTTTGCCCGGGTTTAACTATGGCTACACCTTC	CASSLPGFNYGYTF
-	13	few	TRBV29-1	TRBJ2-2	TGCAGCGTCGCTGGGAAAGGAACCGGGGAGCTGTTTTTT	CSVAGKGTGELFF
TRBD1	16	many	TRBV12-3/TRBV12-4	TRBJ1-3	TGTGCCAGCAGTTCCGCCGGGACAGCCTCTGGAAACACCATATATTTT	CASSSAGTASGNTIYF
-	16	-	TRBV27	TRBJ2-7	TGTGCCAGCAGTTTATCGGGGGCCGTTACGTCCTACGAGCAGTACTTC	CASSLSGAVTSYEQYF
TRBD1	21	once	TRBV4-1	TRBJ1-1	TGCGCCAGCCCGGATTGGACAGGGGTAGAAAGGGGTGCTCCTGACGACACTGAAGCTTTCTTT	CASPDWTGVERGAPDDTEAFF
TRBD1	14	-	TRBV7-9	TRBJ2-7	TGTGCCAGCAGCCGACAGGGCCCGTACTACGAGCAGTACTTC	CASSRQGPYYEQYF
-	14	many	TRBV3-1	TRBJ1-1	TGTGCCAGCAGCCATGCGGGCAAGAACACTGAAGCTTTCTTT	CASSHAGKNTEAFF
-	15	-	TRBV20-1	TRBJ1-5	TGCAGTGCTAGAAGTTGGGCTCCCGATAATCAGCCCCAGCATTTT	CSARSWAPDNQPQHF
-	12	-	TRBV7-2	TRBJ1-1	TGTGCCAGCAGCTTAACGAGGGTCGAAGCTTTCTTT	CASSLTRVEAFF
-	11	-	TRBV30	TRBJ1-2	TGTGCCTGGAGTTTGAGCTATGGCTACACCTTC	CAWSLSYGYTF
-	13	once	TRBV7-9	TRBJ2-7	TGTGCCAGCCGCCGGGACACTTCCTACGAGCAGTACTTC	CASRRDTSYEQYF
-	14	-	TRBV19	TRBJ1-2	TGTGCCAGTACAAACAGGCGCGTATTGGAAGGCTACACCTTC	CASTNRRVLEGYTF
TRBD1	17	once	TRBV28	TRBJ1-2	TGTGCCAGCAGTGAAAACAGGGGGCGCCCCTCTTTTTATGGCTTCACCTTC	CASSENRGRPSFYGFTF
-	13	few	TRBV7-3	TRBJ2-5	TGTGCCAGCAGCTCCTACCCAGGGGAGACCCAGTACTTC	CASSSYPGETQYF
TRBD2	15	few	TRBV28	TRBJ2-7	TGTGCCAGCAGCCCCCTTGGGGACTATTCCTACGAGCAGTACTTC	CASSPLGDYSYEQYF
-	13	-	TRBV27	TRBJ2-5	TGTGCCAGCAGAACTACCGGGACAGAGACCCAGTACTTC	CASRTTGTETQYF
TRBD1	17	-	TRBV29-1	TRBJ1-1	TGCAGCGGGATTACCGGGACAGGGGTCTCTCTGAACACTGAAGCTTTCTTT	CSGITGTGVSLNTEAFF
-	14	-	TRBV19	TRBJ2-7	TGTGCCAGTAGTATAGCACAGGGAACCTACGAGCAGTACTTC	CASSIAQGTYEQYF
-	16	-	TRBV15	TRBJ2-2	TGTGCCACCAGCAGGGAAGGCGGGTGGATCACCGGGGAGCTGTTTTTT	CATSREGGWITGELFF
-	13	-	TRBV20-1	TRBJ1-2	TGCAGTGCTCGTACTTTGGGGGGGGTCGGCTACACCTTC	CSARTLGGVGYTF
TRBD1	15	many	TRBV24-1	TRBJ2-5	TGTGCCACCAGTCCGACAGGGAGTTTGAGAGAGACCCAGTACTTC	CATSPTGSLRETQYF
TRBD1	15	few	TRBV4-1	TRBJ2-7	TGCGCCAGCAGCCAAGATATCAGGGGGTCCTACGAGCAGTACTTC	CASSQDIRGSYEQYF
-	15	many	TRBV27	TRBJ1-5	TGTGCCAGCAGTTTATTTCGAGGGAACAATCAGCCCCAGCATTTT	CASSLFRGNNQPQHF
TRBD1	13	many	TRBV2	TRBJ2-5	TGTGCCAGCAGTGATGTCAGGGGGGAGACCCAGTACTTC	CASSDVRGETQYF
-	12	-	TRBV5-1	TRBJ2-7	TGCGCCAGCAGCGAAGAGAAATACGAGCAGTACTTC	CASSEEKYEQYF
TRBD1	14	many	TRBV28	TRBJ1-1	TGTGCCAGCAGGATGACAGGGTTTAACACTGAAGCTTTCTTT	CASRMTGFNTEAFF
-	13	-	TRBV19	TRBJ1-5	TGTGCCAGCGCGGGACGGATAAATCAGCCCCAGCATTTT	CASAGRINQPQHF
-	11	many	TRBV6-5	TRBJ2-7	TGTGCCAGCAGTTACTCGTTGGAGCAGTACTTC	CASSYSLEQYF
TRBD1	15	many	TRBV6-1	TRBJ1-2	TGTGCCAGCAGTGAAGGGACAGGGGGAAACTATGGCTACACCTTC	CASSEGTGGNYGYTF
-	13	few	TRBV5-1	TRBJ2-5	TGCGCCAGCAGCCGATTTGTCCAAGAGACCCAGTACTTC	CASSRFVQETQYF
-	16	-	TRBV6-5	TRBJ2-7	TGTGCCAGCAGTTTGGAAATCGGACAAAGCTCCTACGAGCAGTACTTC	CASSLEIGQSSYEQYF
TRBD2	18	few	TRBV28	TRBJ2-7	TGTGCCAGCAGGTACCTAGCGGACCAACTGCCGAGCTCCCACGAGCAGTACTTC	CASRYLADQLPSSHEQYF
TRBD2	13	few	TRBV27	TRBJ2-7	TGTGCCAGCAGTTTCACTAGCGGGAGCGAGCAGTACTTC	CASSFTSGSEQYF
-	13	-	TRBV5-4	TRBJ2-5	TGTGCCACTAATGGGAATACAGGGGAGACCCAGTACTTC	CATNGNTGETQYF
-	11	many	TRBV12-3/TRBV12-4	TRBJ1-1	TGTGCCAGCACCCGGTACACTGAAGCTTTCTTT	CASTRYTEAFF
-	13	few	TRBV5-1	TRBJ1-1	TGCGCCAGCAGCTTGTCGGGAGATGCTGAAGCTTTCTTT	CASSLSGDAEAFF
TRBD2	15	-	TRBV29-1	TRBJ2-5	TGCAGCGTTGAAGATGGGCTAGCGGGAATAGAGACCCAGTACTTC	CSVEDGLAGIETQYF
-	12	-	TRBV6-1	TRBJ2-1	TGTGCCAGCAGTCGTCAGCCGGGTGAGCAGTTCTTC	CASSRQPGEQFF